The 18 T cell receptor beta chains presented below share a single source sample, sequenced in a study of cytomegalovirus exposure and HLA in healthy donors. The PCR employed 60 Vbeta primers together with 13 Jbeta primers. This table comes from immunoSEQ multiplex PCR, and its TCRdb copy is limited to in-frame clones, with some not included. Here the sample table reports 150,000 or so clones. What was sequenced was PBMCs. Source of these receptors: a man aged 25-45 years in good health and CMV-seronegative.

This chain links TRBV30 with TRBJ2-1; D may be TRBD1 (5 bases). This CDR3 is 17 amino acids long. In germline, CDR1 is GTSNPN, CDR2 SVGIG (reference sequence). V lost 3 bases, J lost 1 base, and 19 bases lay in between. CDR3 protein: CAWSHSRVSISYNEQFF. The CDR3 DNA reads as TGTGCCTGGAGCCACTCCAGGGTTTCTATTTCCTACAATGAGCAGTTCTTC. The variable domain in full, completed from reference TRBV30 and TRBJ2-1, reads SQTIHQWPATLVQPVGSPLSLECTVEGTSNPNLYWYRQAAGRGLQLLFYSVGIGQISSEVPQNLSASRPQDRQFILSSKKLLLSDSGFYLCAWSHSRVSISYNEQFFGPGTRLTVL.

This sequence joins TRBV6-1 and TRBJ2-1; D is possibly TRBD2 (6 bases). V gave up 6 bases and J gave up 4 bases, with 7 bases separating them. The CDR3 runs 12 residues. CDR1 MNHNS and CDR2 SASEGT come from the germline V gene. The CDR3 DNA reads TGTGCCAGCAGCGGAGGGTACAATGAGCAGTTCTTC. Translating it yields CASSGGYNEQFF.

The V and J genes are TRBV29-1 and TRBJ2-7; 11 bases agree with TRBD2. V shed 7 bases and J 7 bases; nucleotides not matched to a gene: 9. The CDR3 covers 13 residues. The germline V gene encodes CDR1 SQVTM and CDR2 ANQGSEA. The CDR3 reads CSGRLAGLVEQYF. The DNA for the CDR3 is TGCAGCGGGCGACTAGCGGGATTGGTGGAGCAGTACTTC.

The J gene is TRBJ1-1, the V gene TRBV19; TRBD1 aligns across 9 bases. CDR3 length: 14 residues. Trimming took 5 bases from V and 1 from J; bases not matched to a gene: 2. Germline V gene sequence: CDR1 LNHDA, CDR2 SQIVND (reference sequence). The CDR3 loop is CASSADRGNTEAFF. Written as DNA, the CDR3 is TGTGCCAGTAGTGCGGACAGGGGGAACACTGAAGCTTTCTTT.

The chain is built from TRBV19 and TRBJ1-2; 7 bases match TRBD1. V was clipped by 10 bases and J by 1 base; unmatched bases: 3. The CDR3 extends over 12 amino acids. The germline V gene has CDR1 LNHDA and CDR2 SQIVND (reference sequence). Here the CDR3 reads CATRQGNYGYTF. The CDR3 DNA is TGTGCCACCAGACAGGGTAACTATGGCTACACCTTC. The full variable domain, completed using reference TRBV19 and TRBJ1-2, is DGGITQSPKYLFRKEGQNVTLSCEQNLNHDAMYWYRQDPGQGLRLIYYSQIVNDFQKGDIAEGYSVSREKKESFPLTVTSAQKNPTAFYLCATRQGNYGYTFGSGTRLTVV.

V usage is TRBV11-2 and J usage is TRBJ2-5; D might be TRBD1 (6 bases). Trimming left V 1 base short and J 6 bases short, with 15 bases between. Looked up from germline, CDR1 is SGHAT and CDR2 is FQNNGV. The CDR3 sequence is 15 residues long. The CDR3 bases are TGTGCCAGCAGCTTAGGGGCAGGGGCGCATCAGACCCAGTACTTC. Translated, it gives CASSLGAGAHQTQYF. Full variable domain (rest looked up from reference TRBV11-2 and TRBJ2-5): EAGVAQSPRYKIIEKRQSVAFWCNPISGHATLYWYQQILGQGPKLLIQFQNNGVVDDSQLPKDRFSAERLKGVDSTLKIQPAKLEDSAVYLCASSLGAGAHQTQYFGPGTRLLVL.

This chain joins TRBV5-1 and TRBJ1-5; possible D gene TRBD1, 6 bases. V was clipped by 4 bases and J by 2 bases, with 19 bases between them. The CDR3 is 17 amino acids. CDR1 and CDR2 from the germline V gene are SGHRS and YFSETQ. The DNA for the CDR3 is TGCGCCAGCAGCGTAAACCCGACAGGATCAGGCAATCAGCCCCAGCATTTT. Translation gives CASSVNPTGSGNQPQHF. Variable domain in full (rest from reference TRBV5-1 and TRBJ1-5): KAGVTQTPRYLIKTRGQQVTLSCSPISGHRSVSWYQQTPGQGLQFLFEYFSETQRNKGNFPGRFSGRQFSNSRSEMNVSTLELGDSALYLCASSVNPTGSGNQPQHFGDGTRLSIL.

The chain links TRBV4-1 to TRBJ1-1; no reliable D call. The ends were cut back, 0 bases at V and 3 bases at J, with 5 bases in the middle. The CDR3 sequence is 13 residues long. Looked up from germline, CDR1 is MGHRA and CDR2 is YSYEKL. CDR3 bases: TGCGCCAGCAGCCAAGATTCCTACACTGAAGCTTTCTTT. Translating it yields CASSQDSYTEAFF.

This chain uses TRBV5-1 with TRBJ2-7; 7 bases line up with TRBD1. J was trimmed by 2 bases and V by 4 bases; bases with no gene match: 9. This CDR3 has 15 amino acids. Per germline, CDR1 SGHRS and CDR2 YFSETQ. The chain's CDR3 is CASSPTGSMPYEQYF. For the CDR3, the DNA is TGCGCCAGCAGCCCGACAGGGTCTATGCCCTACGAGCAGTACTTC.

V gene TRBV6-1 combines with J gene TRBJ2-5; 10 bases align to TRBD1. Germline V gene sequence: CDR1 MNHNS, CDR2 SASEGT. This CDR3 is 13 amino acids long. J lost 3 bases, V lost 11 bases, and 6 bases had no gene match. Here the CDR3 DNA reads TGTGCCGGCGGTGGGACAGGGGAAGAGACCCAGTACTTC. The encoded protein is CAGGGTGEETQYF.

The chain is built from TRBV7-6 and TRBJ1-2; D unclear. CDR3 length: 17 residues. V shed 4 bases and J shed 5 bases, with 23 bases lying between them. CDR1 and CDR2 (germline): SGHVS, FNYEAQ. This chain's CDR3 is CASSSQPSPNLGYGYTF. CDR3 in DNA: TGTGCCAGCAGCTCTCAGCCGAGCCCTAACCTAGGATATGGCTACACCTTC.

The J gene is TRBJ2-5, the V gene TRBV27, with a weak D call TRBD2 (5 bases). V lost 4 bases to trimming and J lost 2 bases, with 17 bases between them. The CDR3 spans 16 residues. CDR1 is MNHEY and CDR2 is SMNVEV in the germline V gene (reference sequence). The CDR3 DNA follows: TGTGCCAGCAGTTCCCCACCCCCGAGGGATCAAGAGACCCAGTACTTC. It is translated as CASSSPPPRDQETQYF.

This chain connects TRBV10-2 to TRBJ1-5; weak D call: TRBD1 (6 bases). The V gene lost 5 bases and the J gene lost 7 bases, with 12 bases spanning the gap. This CDR3 has 13 amino acids. CDR1 is WSHSY, CDR2 SAAADI, per germline. CDR3 sequence: CASSTGQAQPQHF. The CDR3 region has the DNA TGCGCCAGCAGTACAGGGCAAGCGCAGCCCCAGCATTTT.

The rearrangement uses TRBV5-1 and TRBJ1-2; tentatively, D is TRBD1 (6 bases). The V and J ends lost 4 bases and 4 bases respectively, with 14 bases between them. Germline V lookup: CDR1 SGHRS, CDR2 YFSETQ. This CDR3 has 14 residues. CDR3: CASSPLGRGYGYTF. CDR3 nucleotides: TGCGCCAGCAGCCCTCTAGGCAGGGGCTATGGCTACACCTTC.

This rearrangement joins TRBV6-5 to TRBJ1-4; TRBD1 aligns across 8 bases. J was trimmed by 8 bases and V by 5 bases; bases with no gene match: 10. This CDR3 region has 15 residues. The germline V gene encodes CDR1 MNHEY and CDR2 SVGAGI. The CDR3 bases are TGTGCCAGCAGTGGCACAGGGGGGTTAGGAGAAAAACTGTTTTTT. This translates into CASSGTGGLGEKLFF.

This chain uses TRBV5-4 with TRBJ1-1, with TRBD1 as a possible D gene (5 bases). The CDR3 length is 16 residues. CDR1 is SGHNT and CDR2 is YYREEE in the germline V gene (reference sequence). V dropped 4 bases and J dropped 1 base, with 17 bases sitting between them. CDR3 in DNA: TGTGCCAGCAGCCCGGGCGGGGGAATGGGGAACACTGAAGCTTTCTTT. Encoded protein: CASSPGGGMGNTEAFF.

This chain connects TRBV15 to TRBJ2-7; TRBD2 matches 10 bases. In germline, CDR1 is LNHNV, CDR2 YYDKDF (reference sequence). V shed 0 bases, J shed 2 bases, and the junction held 1 base outside the gene matches. The length of the CDR3 is 15 residues. The CDR3 bases are TGTGCCACCAGCAGAGAAGCGGGAGGGCCCTACGAGCAGTACTTC. It codes for CATSREAGGPYEQYF.

V usage is TRBV19 and J usage is TRBJ2-7; D call uncertain. With 5 bases removed from V and 1 base from J, the gap between germline ends came to 9 bases. This CDR3 has 13 residues. The germline CDR1 and CDR2 sequences are LNHDA and SQIVND (reference sequence). The CDR3 region has the DNA TGTGCCAGTAGTTCATCAGTATCCTACGAGCAGTACTTC. Its translation is CASSSSVSYEQYF. The full variable domain, in which reference TRBV19 and TRBJ2-7 provide the parts outside the CDR3, is DGGITQSPKYLFRKEGQNVTLSCEQNLNHDAMYWYRQDPGQGLRLIYYSQIVNDFQKGDIAEGYSVSREKKESFPLTVTSAQKNPTAFYLCASSSSVSYEQYFGPGTRLTVT.